The 12 T cell receptor beta chains given below trace back to one sample, sequenced in a study of T cell repertoires in cytomegalovirus infection. TCRdb reprocessed the reads with MiXCR, giving one entry per CDR3 protein. The data show roughly 19,000 distinct CDR3 sequences, with about 40% seen just once and around 95% held by the top ten. These receptors are not linked to any known antigen. Material: CD8+ T cells from cultured PBMCs, obtained from culture after CMV antigen stimulation. These receptors were obtained from a human donor in good health (CMV status not recorded). Some clones in this sample may be carry-over from other donors' samples.

Remarks on this clonotype: One end of the junction does not line up with germline, which may come from a read error. This chain uses TRBV11-2 with TRBJ1-1; a weak D match, TRBD1 (6 bases). Germline V gene sequence: CDR1 SGHAT, CDR2 FQNNGV. CDR3 length: 14 residues. CDR3 nucleotide sequence: TGTACCAGCAGCCCACCACAGGGGAACACTGAAGCTTTCTTT. Translation: CTSSPPQGNTEAFF.

At least ten counts were recorded for this clonotype. Here the CDR3 reads CASSLRANRDKYQETQYF. The CDR3 nucleotides are TGTGCCAGCAGCTTACGGGCTAACCGGGACAAGTACCAAGAGACCCAGTACTTC. The chain couples TRBV7-9 to TRBJ2-5; D perhaps matches TRBD1 (6 bases). The germline V and J ends were trimmed by 2 bases and 0 bases, with 19 bases remaining between them. The CDR3 has 18 residues. CDR1 is SEHNR and CDR2 is FQNEAQ in the germline V gene (reference sequence).

CDR3 region: CASSRPGLAGSNEQFF. The CDR3 DNA reads TGTGCCAGCAGTCGACCGGGACTAGCGGGTTCTAATGAGCAGTTCTTC. The chain joins TRBV12-3 or TRBV12-4 to TRBJ2-1; TRBD2 agrees at 12 bases. V trimming: 5 bases; J trimming: 7 bases; junction bases outside the gene matches: 9. The CDR3 sequence is 16 residues long.

The table lists this clonotype with a few counts. This chain connects TRBV7-2 to TRBJ2-7; 9 bases align to TRBD1. In germline, CDR1 is SGHTA, CDR2 FQGNSA. V shed 2 bases, J shed 6 bases, and the junction held 5 bases outside the gene matches. There are 14 residues in the CDR3. The CDR3 DNA reads as TGTGCCAGCAGCTTAAACAGGGGGCTGAGCGAGCAGTACTTC. The encoded protein is CASSLNRGLSEQYF. The full variable domain, its missing parts supplied by reference TRBV7-2 and TRBJ2-7, is GAGVSQSPSNKVTEKGKDVELRCDPISGHTALYWYRQSLGQGLEFLIYFQGNSAPDKSGLPSDRFSAERTGGSVSTLTIQRTQQEDSAVYLCASSLNRGLSEQYFGPGTRLTVT.

The chain joins TRBV5-1 to TRBJ2-7, with TRBD2 matching 8 bases. V lost 0 bases and J lost 5; bases outside the gene matches: 16. The CDR3 totals 18 residues. Germline CDR1 reads SGHRS; CDR2 reads YFSETQ. The CDR3 DNA is TGCGCCAGCAGCTTGGGGCGAGACGCGGGGGGCCGTATGAACGAGCAGTACTTC. This encodes CASSLGRDAGGRMNEQYF.

This clonotype has a handful of counts. This chain uses TRBV6-6 with TRBJ1-1, with D unclear. The CDR3 covers 14 residues. Germline loops: CDR1 MNHNY, CDR2 SVGAGI (reference sequence). V lost 2 bases and J lost 0, with 7 bases in between. The DNA for the CDR3 is TGTGCCAGCAGTTACCGGGGTTTGAACACTGAAGCTTTCTTT. Amino acid sequence: CASSYRGLNTEAFF.

This clonotype has a handful of counts. J is TRBJ2-7 and V is TRBV2; D gene ambiguous. The germline V gene encodes CDR1 SNHLY and CDR2 FYNNEI. This CDR3 region has 12 residues. Trimming stripped 5 bases from V and 2 bases from J, with 7 bases between. CDR3 nucleotide sequence: TGTGCCAGCAGTTGGATTCCCTACGAGCAGTACTTC. It codes for CASSWIPYEQYF.

This clonotype was picked up many times. V is TRBV27 and J is TRBJ2-1; D remains ambiguous. Trimming took 0 bases from V and 0 from J, leaving 6 bases between them. Germline CDR1 reads MNHEY; CDR2 reads SMNVEV (reference sequence). CDR3 size: 15 residues. The CDR3 region is CASSLSGSSYNEQFF. DNA of the CDR3: TGTGCCAGCAGTTTATCGGGGTCCTCCTACAATGAGCAGTTCTTC.

This clonotype was seen only once. Germline and junction disagree at one end, which may indicate a read error. The CDR3 is CASGFPGQGDNGQFF. The CDR3, as DNA: TGTGCTAGTGGTTTCCCGGGACAGGGGGACAATGGGCAGTTCTTC. The chain uses TRBV12-5 and TRBJ2-1; 11 bases align to TRBD1. The CDR3 is made up of 15 amino acids. Germline CDR1 and CDR2: LGHNT and FRNRAP.

CDR3 region: CASSFWGNSYEQYF. CDR3 DNA: TGTGCCAGCAGCTTCTGGGGAAACTCCTACGAGCAGTACTTC. The gene calls are TRBV7-2 and TRBJ2-7; D not resolved. Germline loops: CDR1 SGHTA, CDR2 FQGNSA. With 3 bases removed from V and 0 bases from J, the gap between germline ends came to 9 bases. This CDR3 is 14 amino acids long.

This clonotype was counted between two and nine times. This chain uses TRBV4-3 with TRBJ2-5; TRBD1 matches 7 bases. Per the germline V gene, CDR1 is LGHNA and CDR2 is YSLEER. Trimming cost V 2 bases and J 4 bases; bases outside gene matches: 4. The CDR3 length is 14 residues. CDR3 nucleotide sequence: TGCGCCAGCAGCCAAAACTACAGGGGAGAGACCCAGTACTTC. Translated, it gives CASSQNYRGETQYF.

This clonotype has at least ten counts. The chain recombines TRBV6-2 or TRBV6-3 with TRBJ2-1; 7 bases are a match to TRBD1. The CDR3 sequence is 13 residues long. The trim removed 5 bases at V and 3 bases at J, leaving 1 base unmatched. Germline loops: CDR1 MNHEY, CDR2 SVGEGT. CDR3 sequence: CASSRQGYNEQFF. In DNA form, the CDR3 reads TGTGCCAGCAGTAGACAGGGCTACAATGAGCAGTTCTTC.